The 21 T cell receptor beta chains given below trace back to one sample, sequenced in a study of identical twins. Via MiXCR, TCRdb re-called the 5' RACE reads, giving one row per CDR3 protein. The sample consists of around 250,000 distinct CDR3 sequences, 10% to 15% of them appearing once. These data also featured in a second study, about yellow fever vaccine responses in identical twins.

Sequencing was performed on memory (CD45RO+) T cells sorted from blood. These receptors all stem from a woman younger than 35 in good health.

Comments on this clonotype: Just one base apart from a much larger clone, this may be a read error. This CDR3 is CASSDWTGNTGELFF. The CDR3 DNA sequence: TGTGCCAGCAGTGACTGGACAGGGAACACCGGGGAGCTGTTTTTT. This chain links TRBV6-1 with TRBJ2-2; 7 bases align to TRBD1. CDR3 size: 15 residues. Germline CDR1 MNHNS, CDR2 SASEGT. The V segment lost 3 bases and the J segment 1 base; nucleotides outside the gene matches: 2.

Comments on this clonotype: A much larger clone differs by one base, so this may be a read error. V and J are TRBV12-3 or TRBV12-4 and TRBJ2-2; TRBD2 matches at 7 bases. CDR3 length equals 15 residues. The CDR3 sequence: CASSFSGGRTGEPFF. The CDR3 DNA sequence: TGTGCCAGCAGTTTCTCCGGGGGGAGGACCGGGGAGCCGTTTTTT.

This clonotype showed up just a few times. The chain joins TRBV11-2 to TRBJ2-3, with 10 bases aligning to TRBD2. Germline V gives CDR1 SGHAT, CDR2 FQNNGV. The CDR3 sequence is 18 residues long. V shed 2 bases, J shed 0 bases, and the junction held 8 bases outside the gene matches. The CDR3 sequence: CASSLRRGLATSTDTQYF. In nucleotides, the CDR3 is TGTGCCAGCAGCTTAAGAAGGGGACTAGCGACTAGCACAGATACGCAGTATTTT.

This chain uses TRBV15 with TRBJ2-3, with D possibly TRBD2 on 6 matching bases. Trimming shortened V by 1 base and J by 0 bases, and 11 bases separated the two germline ends. Per the germline V gene, CDR1 is LNHNV and CDR2 is YYDKDF (reference sequence). The length of the CDR3 is 16 residues. CDR3: CATSRVAGPSTDTQYF. The CDR3 DNA is TGTGCCACCAGCAGAGTCGCGGGACCTAGCACAGATACGCAGTATTTT. Drawing the rest from reference TRBV15 and TRBJ2-3, the complete variable domain is DAMVIQNPRYQVTQFGKPVTLSCSQTLNHNVMYWYQQKSSQAPKLLFHYYDKDFNNEADTPDNFQSRRPNTSFCFLDIRSPGLGDTAMYLCATSRVAGPSTDTQYFGPGTRLTVL.

The J gene is TRBJ2-7, the V gene TRBV3-1; 7 nucleotides agree with TRBD1. Per the germline V gene, CDR1 is LGHDT and CDR2 is YNNKEL (reference sequence). The V segment lost 1 base and the J segment 6 bases; nucleotides outside the gene matches: 15. This CDR3 has 17 residues. In nucleotides, the CDR3 is TGTGCCAGCAGCCAAGGTGGGACAGCTTTACTCTCCGGCGAGCAGTACTTC. It translates to CASSQGGTALLSGEQYF.

This clonotype was detected a few times. This sequence joins TRBV5-1 and TRBJ1-3; 7 bases are a match to TRBD1. The V gene's germline CDR1 is SGHRS and CDR2 YFSETQ. The CDR3 contains 16 residues. V was pared by 2 bases and J by 0 bases, with 5 bases of the junction left unmatched. CDR3 sequence: CASSLGTVNSGNTIYF. Written as DNA, the CDR3 is TGCGCCAGCAGCTTAGGGACAGTGAACTCTGGAAACACCATATATTTT.

The J gene is TRBJ2-5, the V gene TRBV11-2; D call uncertain. The V and J ends lost 0 bases and 1 base respectively, with 9 bases between them. Germline V CDR1 and CDR2: SGHAT, FQNNGV. The CDR3 has 15 residues. The DNA for the CDR3 is TGTGCCAGCAGCTTAGAATTCAGTAGCCAAGAGACCCAGTACTTC. Protein sequence: CASSLEFSSQETQYF.

CDR3 bases: TGTGCCAGCGGGACCCGCGCAGAGACCCAGTACTTC. Its protein is CASGTRAETQYF. The genes are TRBV19 and TRBJ2-5; D tentatively fits TRBD1 or TRBD2 (5 bases each). The CDR3 consists of 12 residues. The V gene lost 9 bases and the J gene lost 4 bases, with 12 bases spanning the gap. Germline loops: CDR1 LNHDA, CDR2 SQIVND (reference sequence).

The gene calls are TRBV4-2 and TRBJ2-3; 9 bases are shared with TRBD2. Germline V CDR1 and CDR2: LGHNA, YNFKEQ. The J segment lost 7 bases and the V segment lost 3 bases, leaving 11 bases of the junction unmatched. CDR3 length: 16 residues. The CDR3: CASSQEIRTSANTQYF. The CDR3, as DNA: TGTGCCAGCAGCCAGGAGATCCGGACTAGCGCAAATACGCAGTATTTT.

The chain is built from TRBV9 and TRBJ2-7; tentative D call: TRBD1 (5 bases). The CDR3 spans 15 residues. Germline V CDR1 and CDR2: SGDLS, YYNGEE. Between the trimmed V and J ends, which lost 0 bases and 3 bases, there was a span of 13 bases. CDR3: CASSVDLGAVYEQYF. The CDR3, as DNA: TGTGCCAGCAGCGTAGATTTAGGGGCCGTCTACGAGCAGTACTTC. Filled out from reference TRBV9 and TRBJ2-7, the complete variable domain reads DSGVTQTPKHLITATGQRVTLRCSPRSGDLSVYWYQQSLDQGLQFLIQYYNGEERAKGNILERFSAQQFPDLHSELNLSSLELGDSALYFCASSVDLGAVYEQYFGPGTRLTVT.

V gene TRBV5-1 combines with J gene TRBJ2-2, with D maybe TRBD1 (5 bases). Germline V lookup: CDR1 SGHRS, CDR2 YFSETQ. V lost 7 bases to trimming and J lost 1 base, with 14 bases between them. This CDR3 has 15 amino acids. The CDR3 bases are TGCGCCAGCCACGTTGGCAGGGTGAACACCGGGGAGCTGTTTTTT. Protein: CASHVGRVNTGELFF.

This clonotype was seen many times. The chain couples TRBV5-1 to TRBJ2-7, with D perhaps matching TRBD1 (6 bases). CDR3 length: 14 residues. Trimming removed 0 bases from V and 5 bases from J, with 12 bases in between. In germline, CDR1 is SGHRS, CDR2 YFSETQ. The chain's CDR3 is CASSLVQGGHEQYF. DNA for the CDR3: TGCGCCAGCAGCTTGGTACAGGGTGGCCACGAGCAGTACTTC.

This clonotype was detected many times. The chain employs TRBV5-1 and TRBJ2-7, with 8 positions matching TRBD1. This CDR3 is 15 amino acids long. Germline V gene lookup returns CDR1 SGHRS and CDR2 YFSETQ. The V and J ends lost 0 bases and 5 bases, in that order; junction bases with no gene match: 7. The CDR3 protein is CASSLVLQGAHEQYF. CDR3 nucleotides: TGCGCCAGCAGCTTGGTACTGCAGGGGGCACACGAGCAGTACTTC. Complete variable domain (other parts from reference TRBV5-1 and TRBJ2-7): KAGVTQTPRYLIKTRGQQVTLSCSPISGHRSVSWYQQTPGQGLQFLFEYFSETQRNKGNFPGRFSGRQFSNSRSEMNVSTLELGDSALYLCASSLVLQGAHEQYFGPGTRLTVT.

The gene calls are TRBV12-3 or TRBV12-4 and TRBJ2-3, with D maybe TRBD1 (5 bases). The CDR3 runs 15 residues. The V end was cut by 2 bases, the J end by 4 bases, with 13 bases between. The CDR3, as DNA: TGTGCCAGCAGTTTACAGGGAAAGTTTGCAGATACGCAGTATTTT. The encoded protein is CASSLQGKFADTQYF.

This chain links TRBV5-1 with TRBJ2-7, with TRBD2 as a possible D gene (6 bases). The CDR3 length is 15 residues. V lost 5 bases and J lost 4, with 19 bases in between. The germline gives CDR1 SGHRS, CDR2 YFSETQ. The CDR3 protein is CASSSGAAGSYEQYF. DNA for the CDR3: TGCGCCAGCAGTTCTGGGGCAGCGGGCTCTTACGAGCAGTACTTC.

This chain uses TRBV6-2 or TRBV6-3 with TRBJ2-7; D gene ambiguous. V was cut by 0 bases and J by 2 bases, with 8 bases left in between. The CDR3 sequence is 14 residues long. Germline V gene sequence: CDR1 MNHEY, CDR2 SVGEGT. The CDR3 reads CASSYSGVPYEQYF. CDR3 coding DNA: TGTGCCAGCAGTTACTCAGGCGTGCCCTACGAGCAGTACTTC.

This chain links TRBV2 with TRBJ1-4; tentative D call: TRBD1 (5 bases). With 8 bases removed from V and 0 bases from J, the gap between germline ends came to 10 bases. This CDR3 has 14 residues. Germline V gives CDR1 SNHLY, CDR2 FYNNEI. The chain's CDR3 is CASLGAATNEKLFF. The CDR3 region has the DNA TGTGCCAGCCTCGGGGCTGCAACTAATGAAAAACTGTTTTTT.

The V call is TRBV6-1, the J call TRBJ2-3; D unclear. V dropped 6 bases and J dropped 0 bases, with 10 bases sitting between them. The CDR3 has 14 amino acids. Germline values: CDR1 MNHNS, CDR2 SASEGT. Here the CDR3 reads CASSPRRSTDTQYF. The CDR3 coding sequence is TGTGCCAGCAGCCCCCGTCGGAGCACAGATACGCAGTATTTT.

In its sample, this clonotype was seen a few times. J is TRBJ2-5 and V is TRBV6-1; 9 bases are shared with TRBD2. Germline V gene lookup returns CDR1 MNHNS and CDR2 SASEGT. This CDR3 has 15 residues. Trimming took 5 bases from V and 3 from J; bases not matched to a gene: 7. The CDR3 sequence: CASSRLVAGEETQYF. In nucleotides, the CDR3 is TGTGCCAGCAGTAGACTAGTAGCGGGAGAAGAGACCCAGTACTTC.

The rearrangement links TRBV20-1 to TRBJ2-7; D gene uncertain. Per the germline V gene, CDR1 is DFQATT and CDR2 is SNEGSKA (reference sequence). V was clipped by 2 bases and J by 7 bases, with 6 bases between them. This CDR3 is built from 10 residues. The CDR3: CSARSQEQYF. In nucleotides, the CDR3 is TGCAGTGCTAGATCCCAGGAGCAGTACTTC.

The sample holds a few counts of this clonotype. The chain links TRBV6-4 to TRBJ2-3, with D maybe TRBD2 (6 bases). CDR3 size: 14 residues. Germline-derived CDR1 and CDR2 are MRHNA and SNTAGT. Deletions cut 2 bases from V and 0 bases from J, with 6 bases between. The chain's CDR3 is CASSDGTSTDTQYF. The CDR3 nucleotides are TGTGCCAGCAGTGACGGGACTAGCACAGATACGCAGTATTTT.